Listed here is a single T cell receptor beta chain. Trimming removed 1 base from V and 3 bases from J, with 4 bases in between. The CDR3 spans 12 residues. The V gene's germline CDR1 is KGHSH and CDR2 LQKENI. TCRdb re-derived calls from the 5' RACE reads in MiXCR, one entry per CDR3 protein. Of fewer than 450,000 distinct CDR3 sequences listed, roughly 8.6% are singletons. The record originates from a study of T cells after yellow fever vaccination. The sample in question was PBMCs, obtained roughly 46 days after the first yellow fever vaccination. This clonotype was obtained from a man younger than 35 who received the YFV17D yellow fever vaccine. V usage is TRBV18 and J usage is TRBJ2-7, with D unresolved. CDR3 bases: TGTGCCAGCTCACCACAGCACTACGAGCAGTACTTC. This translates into CASSPQHYEQYF.